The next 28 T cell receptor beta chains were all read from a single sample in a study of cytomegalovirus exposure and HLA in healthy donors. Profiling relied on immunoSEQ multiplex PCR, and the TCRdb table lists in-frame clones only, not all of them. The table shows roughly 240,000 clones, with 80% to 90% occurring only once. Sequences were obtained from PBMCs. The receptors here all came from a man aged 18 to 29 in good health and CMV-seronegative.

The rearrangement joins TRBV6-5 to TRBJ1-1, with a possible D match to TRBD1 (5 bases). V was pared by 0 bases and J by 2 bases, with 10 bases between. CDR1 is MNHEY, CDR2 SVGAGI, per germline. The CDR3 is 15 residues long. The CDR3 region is CASSYSSRANTEAFF. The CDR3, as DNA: TGTGCCAGCAGTTACTCAAGCAGGGCTAACACTGAAGCTTTCTTT.

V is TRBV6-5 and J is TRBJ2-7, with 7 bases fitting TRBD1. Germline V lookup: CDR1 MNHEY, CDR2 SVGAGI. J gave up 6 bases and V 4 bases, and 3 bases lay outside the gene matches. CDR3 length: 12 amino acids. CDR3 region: CASSSTGIEQYF. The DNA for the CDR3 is TGTGCCAGCAGTTCGACAGGGATCGAGCAGTACTTC.

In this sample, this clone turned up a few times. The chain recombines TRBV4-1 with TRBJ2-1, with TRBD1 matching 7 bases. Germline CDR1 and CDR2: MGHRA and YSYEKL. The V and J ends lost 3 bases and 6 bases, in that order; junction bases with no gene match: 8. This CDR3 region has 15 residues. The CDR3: CASSHPGGVANEQFF. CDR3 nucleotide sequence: TGCGCCAGCAGCCATCCAGGGGGTGTGGCCAATGAGCAGTTCTTC.

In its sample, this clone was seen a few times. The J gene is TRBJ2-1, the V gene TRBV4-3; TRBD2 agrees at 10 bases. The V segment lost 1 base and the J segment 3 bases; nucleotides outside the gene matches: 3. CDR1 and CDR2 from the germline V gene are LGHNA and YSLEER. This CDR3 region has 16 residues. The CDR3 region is CASSQVPSGSYNEQFF. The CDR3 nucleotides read TGCGCCAGCAGCCAAGTACCTAGCGGGAGCTACAATGAGCAGTTCTTC.

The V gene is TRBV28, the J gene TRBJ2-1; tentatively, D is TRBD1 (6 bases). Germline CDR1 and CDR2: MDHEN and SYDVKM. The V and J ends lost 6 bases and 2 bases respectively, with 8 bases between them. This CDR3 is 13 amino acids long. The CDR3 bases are TGTGCCAGCAGAGGGGGAGCCTACAATGAGCAGTTCTTC. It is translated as CASRGGAYNEQFF.

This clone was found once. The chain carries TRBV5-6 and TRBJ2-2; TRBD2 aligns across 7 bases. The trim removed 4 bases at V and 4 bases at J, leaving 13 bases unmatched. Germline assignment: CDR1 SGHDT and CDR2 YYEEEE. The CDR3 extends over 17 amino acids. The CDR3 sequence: CASSRKGREVLTGELFF. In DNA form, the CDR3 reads TGTGCCAGCAGCCGGAAGGGGAGGGAGGTCCTCACCGGGGAGCTGTTTTTT.

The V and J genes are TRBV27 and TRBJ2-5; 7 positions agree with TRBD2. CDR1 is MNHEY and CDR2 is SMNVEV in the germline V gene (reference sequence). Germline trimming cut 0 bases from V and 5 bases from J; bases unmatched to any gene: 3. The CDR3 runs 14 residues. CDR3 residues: CASSLSRGGETQYF. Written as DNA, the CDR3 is TGTGCCAGCAGTTTATCTAGGGGAGGGGAGACCCAGTACTTC.

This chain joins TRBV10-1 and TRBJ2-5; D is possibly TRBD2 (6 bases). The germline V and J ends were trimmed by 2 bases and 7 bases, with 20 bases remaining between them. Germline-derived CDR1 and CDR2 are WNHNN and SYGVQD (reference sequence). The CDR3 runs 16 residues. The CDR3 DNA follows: TGCGCCAGCAGTGAGGGTCCAGGGCGGCAGGGAGGGACCCAGTACTTC. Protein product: CASSEGPGRQGGTQYF.

The CDR3, as DNA: TGTGCCAGCAGCTTAGAGCAGGGGGGTGGCTACACCTTC. Its protein product is CASSLEQGGGYTF. This rearrangement joins TRBV11-2 to TRBJ1-2; 7 bases map to TRBD1. The V gene end was trimmed by 0 bases and the J gene end by 7 bases; junction bases not matched to a gene: 2. This CDR3 has 13 residues. Germline-derived CDR1 and CDR2 are SGHAT and FQNNGV.

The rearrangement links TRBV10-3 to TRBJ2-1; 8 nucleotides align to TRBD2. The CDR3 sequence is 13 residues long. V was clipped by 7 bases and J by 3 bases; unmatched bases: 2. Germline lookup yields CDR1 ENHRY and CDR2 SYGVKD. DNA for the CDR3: TGTGCCATCACCAGCGGGGGCTACAATGAGCAGTTCTTC. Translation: CAITSGGYNEQFF.

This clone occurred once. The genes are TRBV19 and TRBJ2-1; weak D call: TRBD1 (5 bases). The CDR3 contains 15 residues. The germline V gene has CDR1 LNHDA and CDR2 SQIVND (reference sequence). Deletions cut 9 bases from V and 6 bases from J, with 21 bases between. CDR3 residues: CASKTTGETPNEQFF. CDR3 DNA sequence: TGTGCCAGCAAGACAACAGGAGAAACCCCCAATGAGCAGTTCTTC.

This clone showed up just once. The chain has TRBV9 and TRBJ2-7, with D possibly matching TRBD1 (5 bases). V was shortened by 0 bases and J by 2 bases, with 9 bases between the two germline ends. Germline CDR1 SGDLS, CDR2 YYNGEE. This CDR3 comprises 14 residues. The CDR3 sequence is CASSVEGIAYEQYF. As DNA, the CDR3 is TGTGCCAGCAGCGTAGAGGGGATCGCCTACGAGCAGTACTTC.

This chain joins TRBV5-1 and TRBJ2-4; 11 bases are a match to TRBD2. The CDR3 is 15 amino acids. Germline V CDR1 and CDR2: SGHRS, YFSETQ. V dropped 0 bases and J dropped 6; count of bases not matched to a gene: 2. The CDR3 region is CASSLGTSGGNIQYF. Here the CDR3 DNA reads TGCGCCAGCAGCTTGGGTACTAGCGGGGGAAACATTCAGTACTTC.

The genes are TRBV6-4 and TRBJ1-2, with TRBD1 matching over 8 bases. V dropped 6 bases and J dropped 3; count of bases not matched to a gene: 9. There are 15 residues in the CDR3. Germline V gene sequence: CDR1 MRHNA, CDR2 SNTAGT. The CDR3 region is CASRRQGSGDYGYTF. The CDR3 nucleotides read TGTGCCAGCAGACGACAGGGGAGCGGTGACTATGGCTACACCTTC.

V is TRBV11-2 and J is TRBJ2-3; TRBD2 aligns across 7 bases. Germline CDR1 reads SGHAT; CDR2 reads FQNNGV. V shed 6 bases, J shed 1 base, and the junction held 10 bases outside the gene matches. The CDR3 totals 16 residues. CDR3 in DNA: TGTGCCAGCAGATCTAAATTGAGCGGGGGCACAGATACGCAGTATTTT. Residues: CASRSKLSGGTDTQYF.

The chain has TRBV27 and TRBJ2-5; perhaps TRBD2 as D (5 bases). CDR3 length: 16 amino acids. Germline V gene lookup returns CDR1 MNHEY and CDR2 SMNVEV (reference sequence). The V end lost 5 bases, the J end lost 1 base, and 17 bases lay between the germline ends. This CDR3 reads CASSPRLRGPQETQYF. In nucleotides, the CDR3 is TGTGCCAGCAGTCCCCGACTGAGAGGGCCCCAAGAGACCCAGTACTTC.

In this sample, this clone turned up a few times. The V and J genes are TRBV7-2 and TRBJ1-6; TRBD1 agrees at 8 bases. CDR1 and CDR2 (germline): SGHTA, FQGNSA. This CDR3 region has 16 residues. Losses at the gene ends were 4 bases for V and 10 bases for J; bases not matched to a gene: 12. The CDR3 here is CASSSRVETGVSPLHF. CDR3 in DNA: TGTGCCAGCAGCTCTCGAGTTGAGACAGGGGTATCACCCCTCCACTTT. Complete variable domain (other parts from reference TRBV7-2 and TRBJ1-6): GAGVSQSPSNKVTEKGKDVELRCDPISGHTALYWYRQSLGQGLEFLIYFQGNSAPDKSGLPSDRFSAERTGGSVSTLTIQRTQQEDSAVYLCASSSRVETGVSPLHFGNGTRLTVT.

CDR3: CASSFEGAGEAFF. DNA of the CDR3: TGTGCCAGCAGTTTCGAGGGGGCGGGTGAAGCTTTCTTT. The J gene is TRBJ1-1, the V gene TRBV27, with 7 bases lining up with TRBD1. The V gene end was trimmed by 3 bases and the J gene end by 7 bases; junction bases not matched to a gene: 5. The CDR3 totals 13 residues. The germline V gene has CDR1 MNHEY and CDR2 SMNVEV (reference sequence).

CDR3 DNA: TGTGCCAGCAGTGGGGGTAACAGGGGTTCCAATCAGCCCCAGCATTTT. Encoded protein: CASSGGNRGSNQPQHF. The chain couples TRBV2 to TRBJ1-5; 7 nucleotides match TRBD1. The CDR3 consists of 16 residues. The ends lost 4 bases at V and 3 bases at J; junction bases unmatched: 9. Looked up from germline, CDR1 is SNHLY and CDR2 is FYNNEI.

Here the CDR3 reads CASSLTGTTYEQYF. The DNA of the CDR3 is TGTGCCAGCAGTTTGACCGGGACAACCTACGAGCAGTACTTC. The chain couples TRBV6-5 to TRBJ2-7; possibly TRBD1 for D (6 bases). Germline V lookup: CDR1 MNHEY, CDR2 SVGAGI. The CDR3 runs 14 residues. Trimming took off 4 bases at V and 2 bases at J, with 12 bases between the two ends.

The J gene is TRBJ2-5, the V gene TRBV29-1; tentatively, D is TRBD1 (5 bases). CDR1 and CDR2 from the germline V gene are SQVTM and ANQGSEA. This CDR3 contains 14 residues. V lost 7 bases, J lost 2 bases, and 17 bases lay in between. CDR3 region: CSATIPQGQETQYF. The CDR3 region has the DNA TGCAGCGCTACCATCCCTCAGGGTCAAGAGACCCAGTACTTC.

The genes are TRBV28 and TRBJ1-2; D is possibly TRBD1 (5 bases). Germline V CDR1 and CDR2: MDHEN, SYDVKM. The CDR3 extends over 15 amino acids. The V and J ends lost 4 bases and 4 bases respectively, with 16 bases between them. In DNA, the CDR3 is TGTGCCAGCAGTTCCCAGGCGGGGGTCCCCTATGGCTACACCTTC. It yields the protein CASSSQAGVPYGYTF.

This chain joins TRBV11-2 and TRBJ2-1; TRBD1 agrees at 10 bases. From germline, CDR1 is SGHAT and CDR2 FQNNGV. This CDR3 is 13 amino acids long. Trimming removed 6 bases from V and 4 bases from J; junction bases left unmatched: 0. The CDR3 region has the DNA TGTGCCAGCAGGGGACAGGGGTACAATGAGCAGTTCTTC. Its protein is CASRGQGYNEQFF.

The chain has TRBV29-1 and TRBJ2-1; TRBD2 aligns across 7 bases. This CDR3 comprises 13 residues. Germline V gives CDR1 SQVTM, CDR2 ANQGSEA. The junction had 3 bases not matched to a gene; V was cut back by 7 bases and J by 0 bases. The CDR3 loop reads CSDAGDSYNEQFF. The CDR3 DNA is TGCAGCGACGCGGGGGACTCCTACAATGAGCAGTTCTTC.

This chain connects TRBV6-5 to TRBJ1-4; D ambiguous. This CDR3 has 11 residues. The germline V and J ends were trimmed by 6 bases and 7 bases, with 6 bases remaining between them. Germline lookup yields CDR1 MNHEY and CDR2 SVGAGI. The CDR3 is CASSRGEKLFF. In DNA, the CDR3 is TGTGCCAGCAGCCGGGGTGAAAAACTGTTTTTT.

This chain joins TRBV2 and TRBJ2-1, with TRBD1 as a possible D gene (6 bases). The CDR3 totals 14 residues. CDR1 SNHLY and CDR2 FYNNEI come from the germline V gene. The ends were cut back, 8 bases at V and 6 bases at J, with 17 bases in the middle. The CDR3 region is CASGGQSARNEQFF. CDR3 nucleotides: TGTGCCAGCGGGGGCCAATCGGCTCGCAATGAGCAGTTCTTC.

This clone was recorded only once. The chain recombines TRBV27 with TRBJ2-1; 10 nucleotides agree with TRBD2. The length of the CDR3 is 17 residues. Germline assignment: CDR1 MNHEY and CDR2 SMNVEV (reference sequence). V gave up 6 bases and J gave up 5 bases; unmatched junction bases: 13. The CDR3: CASRGLAGVVVDNEQFF. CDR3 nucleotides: TGTGCCAGCAGGGGGCTAGCGGGAGTAGTTGTCGACAATGAGCAGTTCTTC.

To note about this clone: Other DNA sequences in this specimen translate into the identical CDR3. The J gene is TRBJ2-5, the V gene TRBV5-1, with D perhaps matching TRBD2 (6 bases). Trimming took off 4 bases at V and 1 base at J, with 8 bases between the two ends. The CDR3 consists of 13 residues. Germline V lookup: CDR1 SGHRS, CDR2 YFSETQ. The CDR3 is CASSPGSQETQYF. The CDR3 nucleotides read TGCGCCAGCAGCCCCGGGAGCCAAGAGACCCAGTACTTC.